This TCR beta chain was identified during a study of identical twins. The CDR3 length is 17 residues. V lost 1 base and J lost 8; bases outside the gene matches: 14. This clonotype showed up just a few times. TCRdb fed the 5' RACE reads into MiXCR, producing one record per CDR3 protein. The table has 600,000 to 800,000 distinct CDR3 sequences, approximately 22% seen once. In addition, the sample was reused for a study of T cells expressing NK-cell markers. Turning to that study: Expanded clones of NKG2C+ T cells had an unclear HCMV specificity.

Sequences were obtained from PBMCs. The chain recombines TRBV12-3 or TRBV12-4 with TRBJ1-2; 9 bases align to TRBD1. The sequence derives from a woman in her late teens or twenties in good health. DNA for the CDR3: TGTGCCAGCAGTTTAGAGGGTTGGGGCCAGGACAGGGGCGGCTACACCTTC. Its protein product is CASSLEGWGQDRGGYTF.